This T cell receptor (beta chain) comes out of a study of T cells in Graves' hyperthyroidism and ophthalmopathy. RNA transcripts were the template for amplifying TCR beta CDR3 regions. Initially, a first-round RT-PCR of the TCR CDR3 employed the HTBI primer set. MiXCR, applied by TCRdb to the multiplex PCR reads, yields one record per CDR3 protein. The table lists about 720,000 distinct CDR3 sequences, about 17% of them singletons. V shed 3 bases and J 1 base; nucleotides not matched to a gene: 4. The CDR3 contains 16 residues. Germline V lookup: CDR1 KGHSH, CDR2 LQKENI. This receptor was obtained from a woman between 50 and 59 years old with Graves' hyperthyroidism that later progressed to Graves' ophthalmopathy. The V call is TRBV18, the J call TRBJ2-3, with 10 bases identical to TRBD2. Sequencing was done on a sample of blood. DNA of the CDR3: TGTGCCAGCTCACCTCTAGCGGGGGCTGGCACAGATACGCAGTATTTT. Translation gives CASSPLAGAGTDTQYF.